This T cell receptor beta chain was identified in a study of blood T cell repertoires in COVID-19. The assay was immunoSEQ multiplex PCR, and TCRdb's table has in-frame clones only and misses some. The table shows around 150,000 clones, with around 87% occurring only once. V shed 0 bases, J shed 15 bases, and the junction held 4 bases outside the gene matches. Germline values: CDR1 MGHRA, CDR2 YSYEKL. This CDR3 region has 12 residues. The clonotype was recovered from a woman between 45 and 65 years old who had recovered from COVID-19. This rearrangement joins TRBV4-1 to TRBJ2-1; 8 positions agree with TRBD1. The sequenced sample was PBMCs or T cells enriched from blood (not recorded which). The CDR3 region is CASSQDPGGPFF. CDR3 nucleotide sequence: TGCGCCAGCAGCCAAGACCCAGGGGGCCCGTTCTTC.